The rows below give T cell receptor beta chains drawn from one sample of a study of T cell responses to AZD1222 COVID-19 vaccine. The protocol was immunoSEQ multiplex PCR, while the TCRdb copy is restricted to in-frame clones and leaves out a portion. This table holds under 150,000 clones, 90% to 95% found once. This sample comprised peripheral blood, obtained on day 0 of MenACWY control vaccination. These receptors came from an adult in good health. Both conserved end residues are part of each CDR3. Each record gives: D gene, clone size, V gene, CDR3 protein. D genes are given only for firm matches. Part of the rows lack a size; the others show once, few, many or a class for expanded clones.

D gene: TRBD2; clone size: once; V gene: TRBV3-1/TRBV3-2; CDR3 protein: CASSPGLGGQETQYF
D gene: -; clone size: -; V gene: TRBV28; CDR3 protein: CASSFQGSTYEQYF
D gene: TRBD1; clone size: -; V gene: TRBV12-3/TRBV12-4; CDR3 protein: CASSLGTGGGYTF
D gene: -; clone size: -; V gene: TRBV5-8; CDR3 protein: CASSFASEQYF
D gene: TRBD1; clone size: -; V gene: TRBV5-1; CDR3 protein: CASSPRTGNTGELFF
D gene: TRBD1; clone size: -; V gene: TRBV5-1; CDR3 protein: CASRPPGQAQTGELFF
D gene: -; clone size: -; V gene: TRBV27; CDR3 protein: CASSKMDALVNSPLHF
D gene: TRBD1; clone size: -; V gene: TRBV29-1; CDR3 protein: CSVGQGASDEQYF
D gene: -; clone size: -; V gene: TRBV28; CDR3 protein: CASSGTGSNQPQHF
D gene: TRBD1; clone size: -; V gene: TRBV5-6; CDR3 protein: CASSFGTGETQYF
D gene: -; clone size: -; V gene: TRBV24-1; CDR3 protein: CATSDLKTGSNQPQHF
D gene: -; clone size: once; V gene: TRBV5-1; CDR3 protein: CASSLVPGDTEAFF